This T cell receptor (beta chain) was identified during a study of blood T cell repertoires in COVID-19. Study at large: There were acute and convalescent COVID-19 samples, and they came from the United States, Italy and Spain. In each case, the material was cDNA or gDNA derived from T cells, B-cell-depleted T cells, or PBMCs.

Authors' analysis steps: Amplifying reference gene primers gave estimates of nucleated cell counts. Some clones are missing from TCRdb's copy, which holds only in-frame ones; the method was immunoSEQ multiplex PCR. V, J and clone size are those of that table, while D and trimming were read from the DNA. The table lists 75,000 to 80,000 clones, 86% of them singletons. The CDR3 covers 15 residues. The germline V gene has CDR1 SGHDT and CDR2 YYEEEE. V lost 0 bases to trimming and J lost 2 bases, with 11 bases between them. Source material: peripheral blood. This sequence joins TRBV5-6 and TRBJ1-2; D is perhaps TRBD1 (5 bases). The receptor's source is a human donor in a cohort sampled during active COVID-19. The CDR3 bases are TGTGCCAGCAGCTTGGTTGGCAGGGTAAACTATGGCTACACCTTC. Amino acid sequence: CASSLVGRVNYGYTF.